This T cell receptor beta chain was profiled in a study of shared clonotypes between healthy human individuals. Study-level results: Approximately 4.9% of naive CD4 clonotypes were shared across several donors. Rarefaction exposed incomplete sorted-subset sequencing despite large depth.

A word on this clone: The antigen is unknown.

Donors, healthy HIV-negative adults, lacked recent acute infections or vaccinations. V lost 5 bases, J lost 6 bases, and 9 bases stayed unmatched. This CDR3 is 15 amino acids long. From germline, CDR1 is SEHNR and CDR2 FQNEAQ (reference sequence). The data were produced by immunoSEQ multiplex PCR, yet TCRdb's version contains in-frame clones alone and is incomplete. The profile shows approximately 1.4 million clones, 98% of them singletons. The sequenced sample consisted of naive CD4+ T cells sorted from blood. Subset meaning: CD45RA+ positively selected. This clonotype was obtained from a man aged 25 to 45 in good health. The rearrangement uses TRBV7-9 and TRBJ2-7; 11 bases align to TRBD2. The DNA for the CDR3 is TGTGCCAGCAGCAATAGCGGGAGGGCCCCCGGCGAGCAGTACTTC. Translation gives CASSNSGRAPGEQYF.